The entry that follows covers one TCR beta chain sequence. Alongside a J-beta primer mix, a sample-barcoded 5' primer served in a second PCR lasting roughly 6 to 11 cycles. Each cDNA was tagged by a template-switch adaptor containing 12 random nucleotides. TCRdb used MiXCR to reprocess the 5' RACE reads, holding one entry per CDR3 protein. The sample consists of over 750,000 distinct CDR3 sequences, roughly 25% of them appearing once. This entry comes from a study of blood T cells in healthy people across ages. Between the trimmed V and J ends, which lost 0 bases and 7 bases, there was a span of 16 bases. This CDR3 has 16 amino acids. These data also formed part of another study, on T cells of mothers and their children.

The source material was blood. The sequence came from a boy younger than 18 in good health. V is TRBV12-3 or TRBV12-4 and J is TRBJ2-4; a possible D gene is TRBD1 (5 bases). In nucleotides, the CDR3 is TGTGCCAGCAGTTTAGCAATTGCCAGGGTTGGTAACATTCAGTACTTC. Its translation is CASSLAIARVGNIQYF.